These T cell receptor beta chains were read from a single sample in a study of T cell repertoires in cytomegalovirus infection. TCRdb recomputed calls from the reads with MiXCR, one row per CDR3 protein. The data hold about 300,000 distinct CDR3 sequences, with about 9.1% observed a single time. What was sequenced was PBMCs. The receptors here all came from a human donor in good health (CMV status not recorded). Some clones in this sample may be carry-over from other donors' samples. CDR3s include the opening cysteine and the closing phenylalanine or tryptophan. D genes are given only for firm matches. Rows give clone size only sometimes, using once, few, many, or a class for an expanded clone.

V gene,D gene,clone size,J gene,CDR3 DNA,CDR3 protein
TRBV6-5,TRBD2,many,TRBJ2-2,TGTGCCAGCAGAATTAGCGGGGCCTTCCCCGGGGAGCTGTTTTTT,CASRISGAFPGELFF
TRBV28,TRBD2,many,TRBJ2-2,TGTGCCAGCGGGACCGGGACTAGACCATCCGGGGAGCTGTTTTTT,CASGTGTRPSGELFF
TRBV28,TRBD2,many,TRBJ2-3,TGTGCCAGCAGCTCGCAGACCGGGACTAGCGGGGGGCCGCGCACAGATACGCAGTATTTT,CASSSQTGTSGGPRTDTQYF
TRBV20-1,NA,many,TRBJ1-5,TGCAGTGCTAGACGGGGGTCCAATCAGCCCCAGCATTTT,CSARRGSNQPQHF
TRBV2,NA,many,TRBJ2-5,TGTGCCAGCAGGTGGGGCAGACAAGAGACCCAGTACTTC,CASRWGRQETQYF
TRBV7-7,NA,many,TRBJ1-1,TGTGCTAGCAGCCCGGACAGACGAGCCGAAGCTTTCTTT,CASSPDRRAEAFF
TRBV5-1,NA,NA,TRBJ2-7,TGCGCCAGCAGCTTGGAGGGGGCTAGCGGTGCCTACGAGCAGTACTTC,CASSLEGASGAYEQYF
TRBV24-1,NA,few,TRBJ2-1,TGTGCCACCAGCGCTAGGGTATCCAGTGAGCAGTTCTTC,CATSARVSSEQFF
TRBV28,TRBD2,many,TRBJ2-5,TGTGCCAGCAGCTTTCCCGGGACTAGACCCCAAGAGACCCAGTACTTC,CASSFPGTRPQETQYF
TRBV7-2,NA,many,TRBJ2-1,TGTGCCAGCAGCTTAGCTAGAGGGGGGTACAATGAGCAGTTCTTC,CASSLARGGYNEQFF
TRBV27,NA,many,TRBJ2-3,TGTGCCAGCAGTTTAAGTCTCGGGACCCAACGCACAGATACGCAGTATTTT,CASSLSLGTQRTDTQYF
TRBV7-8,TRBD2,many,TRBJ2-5,TGTGCCAGCAGCCAACTAGCGGGGTACCAAGAGACCCAGTACTTC,CASSQLAGYQETQYF
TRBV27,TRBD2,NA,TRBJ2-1,TGTGCCAGTCAACTAGCGGGAACTTACAATGAGCAGTTCTTC,CASQLAGTYNEQFF
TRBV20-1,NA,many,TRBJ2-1,TGCAGTGCGCCAGGGTACAATGAGCAGTTCTTC,CSAPGYNEQFF
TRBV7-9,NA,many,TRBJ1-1,TGTGCCAGCAGCTTACACCCCGCCAGTGACACTGAAGCTTTCTTT,CASSLHPASDTEAFF
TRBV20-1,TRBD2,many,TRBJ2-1,TGCAGTGCTATAAGAATAGCGGGGTACAATGAGCAGTTCTTC,CSAIRIAGYNEQFF
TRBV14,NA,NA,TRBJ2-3,TGTGCCAGCAGCCAGGCGGCTTCGTGGGACACGCAGTATTTT,CASSQAASWDTQYF
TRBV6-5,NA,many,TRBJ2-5,TGTGCCAGCAGCCGAATACTGGGGACCCAGTACTTC,CASSRILGTQYF
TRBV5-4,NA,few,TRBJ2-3,TGTGCCAGCAGCTTGCCTGGACAGAGGACAGATACGCAGTATTTT,CASSLPGQRTDTQYF
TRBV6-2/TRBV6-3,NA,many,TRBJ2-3,TGTGCCAGCAGTCAGCTGGGTACCGTAGATACGCAGTATTTT,CASSQLGTVDTQYF
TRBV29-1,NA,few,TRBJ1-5,TGCAGCGTTGGAATAGGGGGAGTCAATCAGCCCCAGCATTTT,CSVGIGGVNQPQHF
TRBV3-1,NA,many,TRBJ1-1,TGTGCCAGCAGCCAAGGGAGGGTGAACACTGAAGCTTTCTTT,CASSQGRVNTEAFF
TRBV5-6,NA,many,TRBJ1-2,TGTGCCAGCAGCCCCACCCCACGGGAAATGGATGGCTACACCTTC,CASSPTPREMDGYTF